The 2 T cell receptor beta chains given below trace back to one sample, sequenced in a study of T cell repertoires in cytomegalovirus infection. TCRdb passed the reads through MiXCR, listing each CDR3 protein once. Here the sample spans a few hundred thousand distinct CDR3 sequences, roughly 17% being singletons. The sample was PBMCs. These receptors were taken from a human donor in good health (CMV status not recorded). Some clones in this sample may be carry-over from other donors' samples.

In its sample, this clonotype was seen many times. V usage is TRBV6-5 and J usage is TRBJ2-6; D is perhaps TRBD2 (5 bases). Between the trimmed V and J ends, which lost 4 bases and 0 bases, there was a span of 7 bases. The CDR3 loop spans 15 amino acids. In germline, CDR1 is MNHEY, CDR2 SVGAGI. This CDR3 is CASSFGISGANVLTF. CDR3 DNA sequence: TGTGCCAGCAGTTTCGGGATCTCTGGGGCCAACGTCCTGACTTTC.

This clonotype was seen more than once but under ten times. The chain combines TRBV2 with TRBJ1-6; possibly TRBD1 for D (6 bases). CDR1 SNHLY and CDR2 FYNNEI come from the germline V gene. V lost 3 bases to trimming and J lost 14 bases, with 23 bases between them. The CDR3 spans 16 residues. The CDR3 region is CASSDAVNRALMALHF. CDR3 bases: TGTGCCAGCAGTGATGCCGTAAACAGGGCCTTGATGGCCCTCCACTTT.